Listed here are 22 T cell receptor beta chains from one sample, sequenced in a study of PD-L1 blockade in urothelial cancer. Profiled with immunoSEQ multiplex PCR; TCRdb holds only in-frame clones, not every one. The table includes about 56,000 clones, less than 90% detected once. Time point in this sample: pretreatment peripheral blood. Sequenced material: PBMCs, taken around atezolizumab (anti-PD-L1) treatment. These receptors were collected from a man aged 65-85 years with urothelial cancer.

The rearrangement links TRBV7-8 to TRBJ2-2, with 7 positions matching TRBD2. The CDR3 runs 14 residues. Trimming took 3 bases from V and 6 from J; bases not matched to a gene: 4. Germline lookup yields CDR1 SGHVS and CDR2 FQNEAQ. The CDR3 here is CASSLAGVAGELFF. As DNA, the CDR3 is TGTGCCAGCAGCTTGGCGGGAGTGGCCGGGGAGCTGTTTTTT.

This rearrangement joins TRBV2 to TRBJ2-7; 7 nucleotides agree with TRBD1. Germline V gene data show CDR1 as SNHLY and CDR2 as FYNNEI. The CDR3 sequence is 13 residues long. J lost 2 bases, V lost 4 bases, and 2 bases had no gene match. CDR3 nucleotide sequence: TGTGCCAGCAGTGTGGACAGGACCTACGAGCAGTACTTC. Encoded protein: CASSVDRTYEQYF.

The chain links TRBV30 to TRBJ1-3; D uncertain. The CDR3 contains 12 residues. CDR1 is GTSNPN and CDR2 is SVGIG in the germline V gene (reference sequence). V lost 0 bases to trimming and J lost 5 bases, with 5 bases between them. CDR3 sequence: CAWSVLRNTIYF. The CDR3 DNA follows: TGTGCCTGGAGTGTACTCCGAAACACCATATATTTT.

The count of this clone is one. J is TRBJ2-1 and V is TRBV7-8, with D perhaps TRBD2 (5 bases). Germline V lookup: CDR1 SGHVS, CDR2 FQNEAQ. The CDR3 length is 15 residues. V lost 5 bases to trimming and J lost 1 base, with 12 bases between them. The CDR3: CASSRVAGSYNEQFF. The CDR3 region has the DNA TGTGCCAGCAGCCGAGTGGCGGGTTCCTACAATGAGCAGTTCTTC. Filled out from reference TRBV7-8 and TRBJ2-1, the complete variable domain reads GAGVSQSPRYKVAKRGQDVALRCDPISGHVSLFWYQQALGQGPEFLTYFQNEAQLDKSGLPSDRFFAERPEGSVSTLKIQRTQQEDSAVYLCASSRVAGSYNEQFFGPGTRLTVL.

J is TRBJ1-5 and V is TRBV6-1; D remains unclear. The V gene lost 7 bases and the J gene lost 3 bases, with 13 bases spanning the gap. The CDR3 consists of 14 residues. Germline-derived CDR1 and CDR2 are MNHNS and SASEGT. The CDR3 region has the DNA TGTGCCAGCAATTTCGGAGCCGTCAATCAGCCCCAGCATTTT. Translating it yields CASNFGAVNQPQHF.

The J gene is TRBJ1-2, the V gene TRBV18; D is uncertain. This CDR3 contains 15 residues. V was pared by 3 bases and J by 4 bases, with 15 bases between. CDR1 and CDR2 (germline): KGHSH, LQKENI. The DNA of the CDR3 is TGTGCCAGCTCACCCCAAACGGAGGGAACCTATGGCTACACCTTC. It is translated as CASSPQTEGTYGYTF.

This sequence joins TRBV6-5 and TRBJ1-5; tentatively, D is TRBD1 (6 bases). V lost 5 bases and J 4 bases, leaving 12 bases between the germline ends. The CDR3 has 14 residues. CDR1 is MNHEY, CDR2 SVGAGI, per germline. The CDR3 nucleotides are TGTGCCAGCAGTGAGAGACAGGCAAATCAGCCCCAGCATTTT. As protein: CASSERQANQPQHF.

Only a few counts were recorded for this clone. This sequence joins TRBV14 and TRBJ1-2; unclear D gene. The CDR3 length is 17 residues. Germline-derived CDR1 and CDR2 are SGHDN and FVKESK. With 0 bases removed from V and 0 bases from J, the gap between germline ends came to 14 bases. CDR3 sequence reads: CASSQESERVANYGYTF. CDR3 coding DNA: TGTGCCAGCAGCCAAGAATCGGAGAGGGTGGCTAACTATGGCTACACCTTC.

In its sample, this clone was seen once. The chain has TRBV7-9 and TRBJ2-2, with TRBD1 matching 8 bases. The V gene end was trimmed by 2 bases and the J gene end by 6 bases; junction bases not matched to a gene: 8. Germline CDR1 SEHNR, CDR2 FQNEAQ (reference sequence). CDR3 size: 16 residues. The CDR3 region is CASSLRAGGNAGELFF. DNA of the CDR3: TGTGCCAGCAGCTTACGGGCAGGGGGCAACGCCGGGGAGCTGTTTTTT. The whole variable domain, remainder taken from reference TRBV7-9 and TRBJ2-2, is DTGVSQNPRHKITKRGQNVTFRCDPISEHNRLYWYRQTLGQGPEFLTYFQNEAQLEKSRLLSDRFSAERPKGSFSTLEIQRTEQGDSAMYLCASSLRAGGNAGELFFGEGSRLTVL.

This rearrangement joins TRBV5-1 to TRBJ2-7, with 10 bases lining up with TRBD2. CDR1 and CDR2 from the germline V gene are SGHRS and YFSETQ. This CDR3 is 16 amino acids long. Trimming removed 0 bases from V and 6 bases from J; junction bases left unmatched: 9. The CDR3 DNA sequence: TGCGCCAGCAGCTTGGCCCTTGGAGCGGGAGGGGGCGAGCAGTACTTC. It codes for CASSLALGAGGGEQYF.

V gene TRBV6-1 combines with J gene TRBJ2-1; 9 nucleotides align to TRBD2. Germline V gives CDR1 MNHNS, CDR2 SASEGT. Trimming at V came to 5 bases and at J to 5 bases, leaving 4 bases not matched to a gene. This CDR3 has 14 residues. The CDR3 protein is CASSLAGAHNEQFF. In nucleotides, the CDR3 is TGTGCCAGCAGTTTAGCGGGGGCCCACAATGAGCAGTTCTTC.

This clone was seen a handful of times. The V and J genes are TRBV7-2 and TRBJ2-3; perhaps TRBD1 as D (5 bases). CDR3 length equals 15 residues. In germline, CDR1 is SGHTA, CDR2 FQGNSA. Trimming shortened V by 1 base and J by 6 bases, and 14 bases separated the two germline ends. The CDR3: CASSLEFRDRDTQYF. In DNA form, the CDR3 reads TGTGCCAGCAGCTTAGAGTTCAGGGATCGCGATACGCAGTATTTT. Full variable domain (remainder filled in from reference TRBV7-2 and TRBJ2-3): GAGVSQSPSNKVTEKGKDVELRCDPISGHTALYWYRQSLGQGLEFLIYFQGNSAPDKSGLPSDRFSAERTGGSVSTLTIQRTQQEDSAVYLCASSLEFRDRDTQYFGPGTRLTVL.

V and J are TRBV11-2 and TRBJ2-1, with a possible D match to TRBD2 (5 bases). The CDR3 contains 13 residues. Trimming shortened V by 1 base and J by 10 bases, and 11 bases separated the two germline ends. Per the germline V gene, CDR1 is SGHAT and CDR2 is FQNNGV. The CDR3 sequence: CASSLGRAWEQFF. The CDR3 DNA reads TGTGCCAGCAGCTTAGGGCGGGCCTGGGAGCAGTTCTTC.

The gene calls are TRBV19 and TRBJ1-1, with TRBD1 as a possible D gene (6 bases). This CDR3 contains 17 residues. Germline V lookup: CDR1 LNHDA, CDR2 SQIVND (reference sequence). V was shortened by 4 bases and J by 0 bases, with 18 bases between the two germline ends. In DNA form, the CDR3 reads TGTGCCAGTAGTACGATTGGGAGAGGGGGAATGAACACTGAAGCTTTCTTT. Translation: CASSTIGRGGMNTEAFF. Variable domain in full (rest from reference TRBV19 and TRBJ1-1): DGGITQSPKYLFRKEGQNVTLSCEQNLNHDAMYWYRQDPGQGLRLIYYSQIVNDFQKGDIAEGYSVSREKKESFPLTVTSAQKNPTAFYLCASSTIGRGGMNTEAFFGQGTRLTVV.

The gene calls are TRBV28 and TRBJ1-4; possible D gene TRBD1, 5 bases. Trimming stripped 5 bases from V and 0 bases from J, with 7 bases between. The V gene's germline CDR1 is MDHEN and CDR2 SYDVKM. This CDR3 contains 14 residues. The CDR3 loop is CASSGGATNEKLFF. CDR3 nucleotide sequence: TGTGCCAGCAGTGGAGGGGCAACTAATGAAAAACTGTTTTTT.

The V call is TRBV28, the J call TRBJ2-1; TRBD2 agrees at 12 bases. CDR3 size: 14 residues. Germline trimming cut 8 bases from V and 7 bases from J; bases unmatched to any gene: 6. Germline CDR1 MDHEN, CDR2 SYDVKM. The CDR3 spells CASRLAGELNEQFF. DNA of the CDR3: TGTGCCAGCCGACTAGCGGGAGAATTGAATGAGCAGTTCTTC.

This sequence joins TRBV19 and TRBJ1-4; the D gene is possibly TRBD1 (5 bases). The V gene's germline CDR1 is LNHDA and CDR2 SQIVND (reference sequence). This CDR3 is 14 amino acids long. Trimming pared 4 bases from V and 5 bases from J, leaving 11 bases between. Written as DNA, the CDR3 is TGTGCCAGTAGTACAGGGTTGGGAAATGAAAAACTGTTTTTT. Its protein is CASSTGLGNEKLFF. Drawing the rest from reference TRBV19 and TRBJ1-4, the complete variable domain is DGGITQSPKYLFRKEGQNVTLSCEQNLNHDAMYWYRQDPGQGLRLIYYSQIVNDFQKGDIAEGYSVSREKKESFPLTVTSAQKNPTAFYLCASSTGLGNEKLFFGSGTQLSVL.

In this sample, this clone turned up a few times. The V gene is TRBV5-1, the J gene TRBJ1-1; D is ambiguous. The CDR3 is 13 residues long. Germline V gene data show CDR1 as SGHRS and CDR2 as YFSETQ. The V and J ends lost 5 bases and 3 bases respectively, with 11 bases between them. This CDR3 is CASSYRTDTEAFF. Written as DNA, the CDR3 is TGCGCCAGCAGTTATAGGACTGACACTGAAGCTTTCTTT.

This chain joins TRBV28 and TRBJ2-4, with 9 bases that match TRBD1. The junction had 5 bases not matched to a gene; V was cut back by 5 bases and J by 0 bases. The CDR3 is 16 residues long. CDR1 is MDHEN and CDR2 is SYDVKM in the germline V gene. In DNA, the CDR3 is TGTGCCAGCAGTACCTGGACAGGGGTAGCCAAAAACATTCAGTACTTC. This translates into CASSTWTGVAKNIQYF.

A single count supports this clone. This rearrangement joins TRBV25-1 to TRBJ2-2; no clear D. Trimming removed 3 bases from V and 7 bases from J, with 12 bases in between. Germline lookup yields CDR1 MGHDK and CDR2 SYGVNS. CDR3 length: 14 amino acids. For the CDR3, the DNA is TGTGCCAGCAGTGATCGGTTAAGTGGCGGGGAGCTGTTTTTT. Translated: CASSDRLSGGELFF.

This chain connects TRBV4-1 to TRBJ2-2, with TRBD1 identical over 9 bases. V shed 4 bases, J shed 0 bases, and the junction held 6 bases outside the gene matches. Germline V gene data show CDR1 as MGHRA and CDR2 as YSYEKL. The CDR3 is made up of 17 amino acids. CDR3 protein: CASSLGTGYPNTGELFF. CDR3 in DNA: TGCGCCAGCAGCCTCGGGACAGGGTACCCGAACACCGGGGAGCTGTTTTTT.

About this clone: A read error may account for a junction end that differs from germline. The gene calls are TRBV19 and TRBJ2-5; TRBD2 agrees at 11 bases. There are 13 residues in the CDR3. Germline values: CDR1 LNHDA, CDR2 SQIVND (reference sequence). CDR3: CASRGGTSGREDF. CDR3 nucleotides: TGTGCCAGTAGGGGCGGGACTAGCGGCCGAGAGGACTTC.